This TCR beta chain was recorded in a study of control samples from healthy donors and cancer patients. Some clones are missing from TCRdb's copy, which holds only in-frame ones; the method was immunoSEQ multiplex PCR. The profile shows 150,000 or so clones, more than 85% of them singletons. This clone has a single count. The germline gives CDR1 SGHAT, CDR2 FQNNGV. This CDR3 contains 14 residues. V lost 5 bases and J 2 bases, leaving 10 bases between the germline ends. The receptor was derived from a man in his late teens or twenties in good health. The chain has TRBV11-2 and TRBJ2-1, with D hard to call. The sequencing input was blood. CDR3 nucleotide sequence: TGTGCCAGCAGCGAGAGACAAGCCTACAATGAGCAGTTCTTC. It translates to CASSERQAYNEQFF.